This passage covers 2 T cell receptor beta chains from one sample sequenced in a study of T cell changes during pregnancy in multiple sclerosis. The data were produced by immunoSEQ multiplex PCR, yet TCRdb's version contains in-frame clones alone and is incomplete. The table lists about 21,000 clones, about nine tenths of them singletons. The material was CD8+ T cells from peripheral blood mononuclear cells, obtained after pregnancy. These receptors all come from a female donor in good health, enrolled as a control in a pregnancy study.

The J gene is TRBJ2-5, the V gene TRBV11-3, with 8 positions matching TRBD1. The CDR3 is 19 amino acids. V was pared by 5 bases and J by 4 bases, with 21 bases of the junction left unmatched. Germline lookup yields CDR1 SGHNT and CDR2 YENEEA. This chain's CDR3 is CASSHFEQGAFIFGETQYF. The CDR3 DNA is TGTGCCAGCAGCCACTTTGAGCAGGGGGCGTTTATTTTCGGAGAGACCCAGTACTTC.

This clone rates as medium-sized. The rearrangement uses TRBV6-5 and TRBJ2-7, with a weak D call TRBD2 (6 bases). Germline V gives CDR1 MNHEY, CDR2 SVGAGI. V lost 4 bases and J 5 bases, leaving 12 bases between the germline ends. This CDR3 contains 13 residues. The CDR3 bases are TGTGCCAGCAGTTCGGGGGACTTGGACGAGCAGTACTTC. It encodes CASSSGDLDEQYF.